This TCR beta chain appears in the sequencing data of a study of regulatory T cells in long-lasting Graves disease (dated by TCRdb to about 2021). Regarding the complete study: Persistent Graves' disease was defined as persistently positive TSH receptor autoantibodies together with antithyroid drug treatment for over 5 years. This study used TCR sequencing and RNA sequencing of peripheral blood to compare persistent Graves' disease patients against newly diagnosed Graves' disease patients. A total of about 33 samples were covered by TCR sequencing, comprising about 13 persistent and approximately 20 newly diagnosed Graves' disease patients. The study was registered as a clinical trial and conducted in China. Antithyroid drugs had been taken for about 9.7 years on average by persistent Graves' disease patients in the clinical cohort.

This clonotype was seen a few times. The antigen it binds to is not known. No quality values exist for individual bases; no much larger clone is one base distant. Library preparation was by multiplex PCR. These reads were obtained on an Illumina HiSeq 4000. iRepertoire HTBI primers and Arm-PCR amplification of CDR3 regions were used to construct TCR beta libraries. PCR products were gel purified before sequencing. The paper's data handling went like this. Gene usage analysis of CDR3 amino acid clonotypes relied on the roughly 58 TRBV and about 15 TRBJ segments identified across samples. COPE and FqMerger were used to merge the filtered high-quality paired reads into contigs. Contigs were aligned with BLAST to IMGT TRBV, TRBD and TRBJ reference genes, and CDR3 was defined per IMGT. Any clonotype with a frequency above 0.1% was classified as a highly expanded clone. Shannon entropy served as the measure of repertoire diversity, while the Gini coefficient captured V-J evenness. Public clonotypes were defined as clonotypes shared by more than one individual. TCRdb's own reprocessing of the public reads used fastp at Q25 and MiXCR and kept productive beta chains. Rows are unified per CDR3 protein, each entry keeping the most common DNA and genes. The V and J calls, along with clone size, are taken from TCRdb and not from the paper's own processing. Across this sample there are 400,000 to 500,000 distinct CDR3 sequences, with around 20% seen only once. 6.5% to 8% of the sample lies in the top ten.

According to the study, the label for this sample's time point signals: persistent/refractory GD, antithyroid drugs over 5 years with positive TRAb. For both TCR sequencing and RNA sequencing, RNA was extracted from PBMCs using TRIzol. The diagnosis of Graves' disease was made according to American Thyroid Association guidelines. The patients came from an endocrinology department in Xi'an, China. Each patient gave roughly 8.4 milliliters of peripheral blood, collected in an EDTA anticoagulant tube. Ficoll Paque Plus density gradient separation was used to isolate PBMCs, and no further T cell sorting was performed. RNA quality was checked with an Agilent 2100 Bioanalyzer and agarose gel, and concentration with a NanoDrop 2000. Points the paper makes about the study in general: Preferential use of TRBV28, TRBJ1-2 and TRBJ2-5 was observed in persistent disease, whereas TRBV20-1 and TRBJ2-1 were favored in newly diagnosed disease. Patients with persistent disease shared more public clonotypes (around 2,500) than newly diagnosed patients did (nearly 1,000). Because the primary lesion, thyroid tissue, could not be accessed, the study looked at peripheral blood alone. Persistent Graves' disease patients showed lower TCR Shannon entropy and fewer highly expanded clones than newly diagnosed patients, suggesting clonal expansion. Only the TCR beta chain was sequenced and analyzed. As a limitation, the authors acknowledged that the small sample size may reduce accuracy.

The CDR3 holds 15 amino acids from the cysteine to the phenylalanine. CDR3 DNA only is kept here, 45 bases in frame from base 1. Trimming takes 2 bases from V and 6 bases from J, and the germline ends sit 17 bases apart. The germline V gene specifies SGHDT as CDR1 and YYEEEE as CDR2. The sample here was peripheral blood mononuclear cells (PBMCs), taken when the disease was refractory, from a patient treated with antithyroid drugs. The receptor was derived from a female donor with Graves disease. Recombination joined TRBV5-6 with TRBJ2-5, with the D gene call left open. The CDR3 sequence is CASSFFRVGSQTQYF. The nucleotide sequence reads TGTGCCAGCAGCTTCTTTCGGGTAGGGTCGCAGACCCAGTACTTC. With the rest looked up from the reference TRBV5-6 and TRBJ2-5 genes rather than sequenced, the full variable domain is DAGVTQSPTHLIKTRGQQVTLRCSPKSGHDTVSWYQQALGQGPQFIFQYYEEEERQRGNFPDRFSGHQFPNYSSELNVNALLLGDSALYLCASSFFRVGSQTQYFGPGTRLLVL.